One sample yielded the 9 T cell receptor beta chains listed below, sequenced in a study of shared clonotypes between healthy human individuals. CD45RO-negative CD8 cells positively selected for CCR7 made up the naive population, which excluded terminally differentiated effector memory CD45RA+ cells. Data came from immunoSEQ multiplex PCR; TCRdb stores just in-frame clones and leaves some out. In the table there are about 2.2 million clones, roughly 93% of which are singletons. Source material: naive CD8+ T cells from PBMCs. Source of these receptors: a man aged 18 to 29 in good health. Some clones in this sample may be carry-over from other donors' samples.

This clone was detected once. The rearrangement links TRBV9 to TRBJ2-7; D is unclear. The germline CDR1 and CDR2 sequences are SGDLS and YYNGEE. V was trimmed by 1 base and J by 5 bases, leaving 10 bases between them. This CDR3 is 13 amino acids long. The CDR3 DNA reads as TGTGCCAGCAGCGTATCTAGAGGCCACGAGCAGTACTTC. As protein: CASSVSRGHEQYF. The full variable domain, completed using reference TRBV9 and TRBJ2-7, is DSGVTQTPKHLITATGQRVTLRCSPRSGDLSVYWYQQSLDQGLQFLIQYYNGEERAKGNILERFSAQQFPDLHSELNLSSLELGDSALYFCASSVSRGHEQYFGPGTRLTVT.

This chain joins TRBV6-5 and TRBJ2-7; 9 positions agree with TRBD2. The germline CDR1 and CDR2 sequences are MNHEY and SVGAGI. The CDR3 runs 16 residues. The trim removed 0 bases at V and 2 bases at J, leaving 5 bases unmatched. The CDR3 sequence: CASSYSVAGVPYEQYF. The CDR3 DNA is TGTGCCAGCAGTTACTCGGTAGCGGGAGTCCCCTACGAGCAGTACTTC.

Remarks on this clone: Other DNA sequences from this sample encode an identical CDR3 as well. The J gene is TRBJ1-1, the V gene TRBV6-6; D not resolved. The CDR3 runs 10 residues. The germline gives CDR1 MNHNY, CDR2 SVGAGI (reference sequence). V was trimmed by 6 bases and J by 3 bases, leaving 2 bases between them. CDR3: CASRDTEAFF. DNA of the CDR3: TGTGCCAGCAGAGACACTGAAGCTTTCTTT.

The J gene is TRBJ1-2, the V gene TRBV15; D might be TRBD1 (5 bases). Germline CDR1 reads LNHNV; CDR2 reads YYDKDF (reference sequence). V dropped 4 bases and J dropped 7 bases, with 19 bases sitting between them. CDR3 size: 15 residues. CDR3 amino acids: CATSKDMGGLGGYTF. As DNA, the CDR3 is TGTGCCACCAGCAAAGACATGGGGGGTCTGGGTGGCTACACCTTC.

The chain couples TRBV7-8 to TRBJ2-2; tentative D call: TRBD1 (5 bases). The length of the CDR3 is 16 residues. V was shortened by 2 bases and J by 4 bases, with 14 bases between the two germline ends. The germline CDR1 and CDR2 sequences are SGHVS and FQNEAQ. CDR3 sequence (DNA): TGTGCCAGCAGCTTACAGGGAACAAGTACCACCGGGGAGCTGTTTTTT. Protein product: CASSLQGTSTTGELFF.

The chain combines TRBV4-1 with TRBJ2-4, with D unresolved. The germline V gene has CDR1 MGHRA and CDR2 YSYEKL. Between the trimmed V and J ends, which lost 0 bases and 8 bases, there was a span of 11 bases. CDR3 size: 14 residues. The CDR3 here is CASSQDAVVDIQYF. CDR3 bases: TGCGCCAGCAGCCAAGATGCGGTTGTGGACATTCAGTACTTC.

The chain couples TRBV25-1 to TRBJ2-7; 8 nucleotides line up with TRBD1. Per the germline V gene, CDR1 is MGHDK and CDR2 is SYGVNS. The CDR3 is 13 amino acids. Losses at the gene ends were 6 bases for V and 7 bases for J; bases not matched to a gene: 8. This CDR3 reads CASSPTGVREQYF. DNA of the CDR3: TGTGCCAGCAGCCCGACAGGGGTGAGGGAGCAGTACTTC.

A word on this clone: Distinct nucleotide sequences in the sample also encode this CDR3. The chain uses TRBV19 and TRBJ2-7; 9 nucleotides align to TRBD2. The CDR3 loop spans 15 amino acids. Germline V lookup: CDR1 LNHDA, CDR2 SQIVND (reference sequence). With 2 bases clipped from V and 4 bases from J, the junction kept 6 bases outside the gene matches. The CDR3 nucleotides read TGTGCCAGTAGTATATTTTTGGCGGGAGGGTACGAGCAGTACTTC. This gives the protein CASSIFLAGGYEQYF.

This clone was recorded only once. This chain connects TRBV11-2 to TRBJ2-7; 8 bases map to TRBD2. Per germline, CDR1 SGHAT and CDR2 FQNNGV. V shed 5 bases, J shed 5 bases, and the junction held 11 bases outside the gene matches. The CDR3 is made up of 15 amino acids. CDR3 residues: CASSPDPPGGDEQYF. CDR3 in DNA: TGTGCCAGCAGCCCGGACCCTCCCGGGGGGGACGAGCAGTACTTC.